What follows are 22 T cell receptor beta chains derived from one specimen sequenced in a study of CD8+CD57+ T cells in acquired aplastic anemia. The TCR beta profiling, which covered VDJ combination and CDR3 sequence, was carried out using genomic DNA as the template. TCRdb re-called the reads with MiXCR, one entry per CDR3 protein. The sample has about 150,000 distinct CDR3 sequences, roughly 50% seen once; the top ten hold roughly 3.2%. Patients included in sequencing had previously demonstrated CD8+CD57+ cell expansion by flow cytometry. Specimen: sorted CD4+, CD8+, or CD8+CD57+ T cells (not recorded which) from PBMCs. The receptors derive from a human donor with aplastic anemia.

The rearrangement joins TRBV24-1 to TRBJ2-7, with 7 nucleotides matching TRBD2. From germline, CDR1 is KGHDR and CDR2 SFDVKD. V lost 3 bases and J lost 2; bases outside the gene matches: 9. This CDR3 is 16 amino acids long. The DNA of the CDR3 is TGTGCCACCAGTGATACCCATGCGGGAGAGGCCTACGAGCAGTACTTC. This sequence encodes CATSDTHAGEAYEQYF.

The chain uses TRBV10-3 and TRBJ2-7; 8 nucleotides align to TRBD1. Germline values: CDR1 ENHRY, CDR2 SYGVKD. J gave up 2 bases and V 11 bases, and 8 bases lay outside the gene matches. The CDR3 is made up of 13 amino acids. CDR3 residues: CAARGPHAYEQYF. CDR3 bases: TGTGCCGCCAGGGGGCCCCACGCCTACGAGCAGTACTTC.

This rearrangement joins TRBV29-1 to TRBJ2-7; D gene ambiguous. Germline values: CDR1 SQVTM, CDR2 ANQGSEA. V gave up 0 bases and J gave up 0 bases, with 9 bases separating them. The CDR3 sequence is 14 residues long. The chain's CDR3 is CSVEEGKGSYEQYV. The DNA of the CDR3 is TGCAGCGTTGAAGAAGGGAAGGGCTCCTACGAGCAGTACGTC.

The chain joins TRBV24-1 to TRBJ1-5, with 10 bases aligning to TRBD1. J was trimmed by 1 base and V by 6 bases; bases with no gene match: 14. Germline values: CDR1 KGHDR, CDR2 SFDVKD. The CDR3 has 19 amino acids. The CDR3 DNA follows: TGTGCCACCAGTAGTACCCGGACAGGGGGAACGGGGAGCAATCAGCCCCAGCATTTT. Amino acids: CATSSTRTGGTGSNQPQHF.

This chain links TRBV7-2 with TRBJ2-7, with TRBD1 identical over 7 bases. CDR1 is SGHTA and CDR2 is FQGNSA in the germline V gene. The CDR3 covers 13 residues. Losses at the gene ends were 9 bases for V and 2 bases for J; bases not matched to a gene: 7. In DNA, the CDR3 is TGTGCCAGGATCTCCGGGACAGCCTACGAGCAGTACTTC. Protein: CARISGTAYEQYF.

This rearrangement joins TRBV2 to TRBJ2-7; TRBD1 aligns across 7 bases. Per germline, CDR1 SNHLY and CDR2 FYNNEI. Unmatched junction bases numbered 15, after V lost 8 bases and J lost 5 bases. This CDR3 has 15 residues. The CDR3 spells CASCNAATGYDEQYF. The CDR3 nucleotides read TGTGCCAGCTGCAACGCGGCGACAGGGTATGACGAGCAGTACTTC.

This clonotype appeared many times. The chain joins TRBV10-3 to TRBJ2-7; D may be TRBD2 (5 bases). In germline, CDR1 is ENHRY, CDR2 SYGVKD. With 3 bases removed from V and 6 bases from J, the gap between germline ends came to 12 bases. This CDR3 contains 13 residues. CDR3 region: CAISDPGGREQYV. The CDR3 nucleotides are TGTGCCATCAGTGACCCCGGCGGGCGCGAGCAGTACGTC.

This clonotype appeared many times. The J gene is TRBJ2-7, the V gene TRBV2; a possible D gene is TRBD2 (6 bases). This CDR3 contains 15 residues. V dropped 4 bases and J dropped 2 bases, with 15 bases sitting between them. Germline V gene sequence: CDR1 SNHLY, CDR2 FYNNEI. The CDR3 reads CASSVGPGTPYEQYV. In DNA form, the CDR3 reads TGTGCCAGCAGTGTAGGTCCAGGGACTCCCTACGAGCAGTACGTC.

This clonotype was picked up many times. V and J are TRBV20-1 and TRBJ1-1, with D perhaps matching TRBD1 (6 bases). Germline assignment: CDR1 DFQATT and CDR2 SNEGSKA (reference sequence). V lost 6 bases, J lost 5 bases, and 16 bases lay in between. CDR3 length: 13 residues. The CDR3: CSAVQGVETEAFF. The CDR3 nucleotides are TGCAGTGCAGTACAGGGAGTTGAGACTGAAGCTTTCTTT.

This clonotype was seen many times. The CDR3 sequence: CASSVGASGYTGELFF. CDR3 nucleotide sequence: TGTGCCAGCAGCGTAGGGGCTAGCGGGTACACCGGGGAGCTGTTTTTT. J is TRBJ2-2 and V is TRBV9, with TRBD2 matching over 8 bases. This CDR3 contains 16 residues. The trim removed 0 bases at V and 3 bases at J, leaving 4 bases unmatched. Germline CDR1 and CDR2: SGDLS and YYNGEE.

CDR3 nucleotides: TGTGCCAGCAGTGAAGCGCTGCAGGGGGCTTCCTTCACCTTC. Translating it yields CASSEALQGASFTF. This sequence joins TRBV2 and TRBJ1-2, with TRBD1 identical over 8 bases. The trim removed 0 bases at V and 13 bases at J, leaving 10 bases unmatched. Germline V gene sequence: CDR1 SNHLY, CDR2 FYNNEI. The CDR3 sequence is 14 residues long.

Comments on this clonotype: This clone may be a read error of a much larger clone one base away. The chain is built from TRBV25-1 and TRBJ2-3; no definite D call. Looked up from germline, CDR1 is MGHDK and CDR2 is SYGVNS. Trimming cost V 6 bases and J 1 base, with 14 bases left between them. This CDR3 spans 15 amino acids. CDR3 sequence: CASSLTVIRTDTQYF. The CDR3 DNA follows: TGTGCCAGCAGCCTTACGGTGATACGCACAGATACGCAGTATTTT.

This clonotype showed up many times. V gene TRBV19 combines with J gene TRBJ1-2, with a tentative D call TRBD1 (5 bases). Germline V gives CDR1 LNHDA, CDR2 SQIVND (reference sequence). Trimming cost V 3 bases and J 1 base, with 12 bases left between them. This CDR3 has 15 amino acids. DNA for the CDR3: TGTGCCAGTAGTATTGGACGACAGTTTAACTATGGCTACACCTTC. Translating it yields CASSIGRQFNYGYTF.

The chain joins TRBV29-1 to TRBJ1-2; D ambiguous. The length of the CDR3 is 11 residues. From germline, CDR1 is SQVTM and CDR2 ANQGSEA. V was shortened by 5 bases and J by 9 bases, with 13 bases between the two germline ends. The CDR3 reads CSVSTGSSYTF. The CDR3 DNA sequence: TGCAGCGTTTCGACTGGGAGTAGCTACACCTTC.

This clonotype was picked up many times. Here the CDR3 DNA reads TGTGCCAGCAGGCTACAGGGCAATCAGCCCCAGCATTTT. Residues: CASRLQGNQPQHF. V usage is TRBV2 and J usage is TRBJ1-5, with a weak D call TRBD1 (5 bases). V was shortened by 6 bases and J by 2 bases, with 8 bases between the two germline ends. The V gene's germline CDR1 is SNHLY and CDR2 FYNNEI. The CDR3 length is 13 residues. Filled out from reference TRBV2 and TRBJ1-5, the complete variable domain reads EPEVTQTPSHQVTQMGQEVILRCVPISNHLYFYWYRQILGQKVEFLVSFYNNEISEKSEIFDDQFSVERPDGSNFTLKIRSTKLEDSAMYFCASRLQGNQPQHFGDGTRLSIL.

This clonotype was counted ten times or more. The chain carries TRBV4-3 and TRBJ2-6; D uncertain. The CDR3 loop spans 18 amino acids. Germline CDR1 and CDR2: LGHNA and YSLEER. Trimming left V 0 bases short and J 0 bases short, with 12 bases between. This chain's CDR3 is CASSQDDGGRSGANVLTF. In DNA form, the CDR3 reads TGCGCCAGCAGCCAAGACGACGGTGGACGCTCTGGGGCCAACGTCCTGACTTTC.

This clonotype was counted between two and nine times. The J gene is TRBJ2-7, the V gene TRBV29-1, with 9 bases aligning to TRBD1. The CDR3 length is 13 residues. Looked up from germline, CDR1 is SQVTM and CDR2 is ANQGSEA. The V gene end was trimmed by 7 bases and the J gene end by 5 bases; junction bases not matched to a gene: 9. The CDR3 spells CSAWTGAFHEQYF. For the CDR3, the DNA is TGCAGCGCCTGGACAGGGGCGTTCCACGAGCAGTACTTC.

This clonotype was counted a few times. The gene calls are TRBV3-1 and TRBJ1-2, with D perhaps matching TRBD1 (6 bases). Per the germline V gene, CDR1 is LGHDT and CDR2 is YNNKEL (reference sequence). Trimming removed 2 bases at V and 0 bases at J, with 10 bases between. The CDR3 extends over 15 amino acids. The CDR3 protein is CASSQRGFTNYGYTF. CDR3 coding DNA: TGTGCCAGCAGCCAAAGGGGGTTCACTAACTATGGCTACACCTTC.

This clonotype is judged medium-sized. The chain carries TRBV20-1 and TRBJ1-1, with TRBD1 identical over 8 bases. The junction had 3 bases not matched to a gene; V was cut back by 4 bases and J by 5 bases. The CDR3 spans 12 residues. Per germline, CDR1 DFQATT and CDR2 SNEGSKA (reference sequence). The CDR3 reads CSAIDRGTEAFF. The CDR3 DNA reads as TGCAGTGCTATTGACAGGGGTACTGAAGCTTTCTTT.

This clonotype was seen at least ten times. This rearrangement joins TRBV11-2 to TRBJ2-5; TRBD2 matches 7 bases. The CDR3 is made up of 14 amino acids. Germline trimming cut 7 bases from V and 4 bases from J; bases unmatched to any gene: 9. Germline-derived CDR1 and CDR2 are SGHAT and FQNNGV. CDR3 loop: CASTGTTRGETQYF. The CDR3 DNA reads as TGTGCCAGCACGGGGACTACGCGGGGAGAGACCCAGTACTTC.

The chain recombines TRBV2 with TRBJ1-3; D unresolved. The CDR3 runs 15 residues. The germline gives CDR1 SNHLY, CDR2 FYNNEI. Trimming left V 3 bases short and J 1 base short, with 10 bases between. CDR3 sequence (DNA): TGTGCCAGCAGTGACCTAGGGTGGTCTGGAAACACCATATATTTT. Translation gives CASSDLGWSGNTIYF. Combining the CDR3 with reference TRBV2 and TRBJ1-3 gives the whole variable domain EPEVTQTPSHQVTQMGQEVILRCVPISNHLYFYWYRQILGQKVEFLVSFYNNEISEKSEIFDDQFSVERPDGSNFTLKIRSTKLEDSAMYFCASSDLGWSGNTIYFGEGSWLTVV.

This clonotype has a count of ten or more. This rearrangement joins TRBV6-2 or TRBV6-3 to TRBJ1-6; maybe TRBD1 (6 bases). Germline V gene data show CDR1 as MNHEY and CDR2 as SVGEGT. The CDR3 covers 14 residues. V dropped 0 bases and J dropped 7 bases, with 7 bases sitting between them. CDR3 sequence (DNA): TGTGCCAGCAGTTACTCGACAGGCAATTCACCCCTCCACTTT. Its protein is CASSYSTGNSPLHF.